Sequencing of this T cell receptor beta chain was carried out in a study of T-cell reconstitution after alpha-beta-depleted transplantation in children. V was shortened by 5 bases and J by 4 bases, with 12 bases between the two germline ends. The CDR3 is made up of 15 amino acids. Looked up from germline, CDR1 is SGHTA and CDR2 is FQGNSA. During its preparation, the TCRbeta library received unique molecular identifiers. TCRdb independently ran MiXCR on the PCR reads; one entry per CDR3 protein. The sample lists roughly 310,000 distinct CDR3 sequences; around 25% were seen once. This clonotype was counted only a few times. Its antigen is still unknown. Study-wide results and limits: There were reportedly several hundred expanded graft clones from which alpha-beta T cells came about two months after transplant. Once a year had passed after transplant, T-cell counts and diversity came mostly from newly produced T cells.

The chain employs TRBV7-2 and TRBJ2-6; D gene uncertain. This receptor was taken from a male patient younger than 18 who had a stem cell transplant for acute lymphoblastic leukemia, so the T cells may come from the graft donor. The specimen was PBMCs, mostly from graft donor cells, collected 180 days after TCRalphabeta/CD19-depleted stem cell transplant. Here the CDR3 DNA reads TGTGCCAGCAGCCCCTTGTTGGAAGGGGCCAACGTCCTGACTTTC. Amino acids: CASSPLLEGANVLTF.